This TCR beta chain was retrieved from a study of blood T cell repertoires in COVID-19. Sequenced by immunoSEQ multiplex PCR; TCRdb stores in-frame clones only, minus some. The repertoire holds 55,000 to 60,000 clones, with roughly 83% as singletons. The germline V and J ends were trimmed by 2 bases and 4 bases, with 10 bases remaining between them. Germline CDR1 and CDR2: MNHEY and SMNVEV (reference sequence). CDR3 length: 14 amino acids. The material sequenced was peripheral blood. This sequence was found in a man aged 65-85 years with active COVID-19. This chain connects TRBV27 to TRBJ2-3; D uncertain. CDR3 in amino acids: CASSLNSFPDTQYF. As DNA, the CDR3 is TGTGCCAGCAGTTTAAACAGTTTCCCAGATACGCAGTATTTT.